Listed here are 23 T cell receptor beta chains from one sample, sequenced in a study of PD-1 and CTLA-4 blockade in melanoma (dated by TCRdb to 2020 to 2023). The library was built by means of the immunoSEQ multiplex PCR assay. TCRdb carries this immuneACCESS record with in-frame sequences only. Its versions omit some clonotypes, under half of them owing to an unresolved V gene in the studies checked, with the rest unexplained. Across this sample there are about 29,000 clones, with 85% to 90% seen only once. About 8.5% of the sample is held by the ten biggest clonotypes. Here the sequenced sample was CD8+ T cells from peripheral blood, taken before anti-PD-1 treatment. Receptor source: a human donor with melanoma.

The rearrangement links TRBV10-2 to TRBJ2-7, with TRBD1 matching 7 bases. Trimming took 6 bases from V and 3 from J; bases not matched to a gene: 8. Germline V gene sequence: CDR1 WSHSY, CDR2 SAAADI. The CDR3 has 14 residues. The CDR3 protein is CASRPGQNYYEQYF. DNA for the CDR3: TGCGCCAGCAGGCCGGGACAGAATTACTACGAGCAGTACTTC.

V and J are TRBV6-2 or TRBV6-3 and TRBJ2-2; a weak D match, TRBD1 (6 bases). The CDR3 is made up of 15 amino acids. V lost 6 bases to trimming and J lost 2 bases, with 13 bases between them. Germline values: CDR1 MNHEY, CDR2 SVGEGT. The CDR3 nucleotides are TGTGCCAGCAGCACCGGGACATACAACACCGGGGAGCTGTTTTTT. It specifies CASSTGTYNTGELFF.

This clone was seen once. J is TRBJ2-7 and V is TRBV27; 9 bases map to TRBD1. The germline V gene encodes CDR1 MNHEY and CDR2 SMNVEV (reference sequence). The CDR3 is made up of 17 amino acids. V shed 10 bases and J 0 bases; nucleotides not matched to a gene: 16. CDR3 sequence reads: CATRRVGTGMSSYEQYF. CDR3 DNA sequence: TGTGCCACCCGTCGAGTGGGGACAGGGATGAGCTCCTACGAGCAGTACTTC.

A word on this clone: Other DNA sequences within the sample encode an identical CDR3. V gene TRBV5-1 combines with J gene TRBJ2-7; possible D gene TRBD1, 5 bases. V shed 4 bases and J shed 2 bases, with 10 bases lying between them. The CDR3 runs to 13 residues. Germline assignment: CDR1 SGHRS and CDR2 YFSETQ. CDR3 coding DNA: TGCGCCAGCAGCCCGACAGAGGCCTACGAGCAGTACTTC. Residues: CASSPTEAYEQYF.

The chain employs TRBV7-3 and TRBJ2-7; D gene uncertain. V lost 4 bases and J lost 4, with 8 bases in between. Germline V gives CDR1 SGHTA, CDR2 FQGTGA. This CDR3 region has 12 residues. The CDR3 sequence is CASSSDGYEQYF. The CDR3 nucleotides read TGTGCCAGCAGCTCGGATGGGTACGAGCAGTACTTC.

This rearrangement joins TRBV29-1 to TRBJ2-7; D is possibly TRBD1 (5 bases). The germline V gene has CDR1 SQVTM and CDR2 ANQGSEA. The CDR3 spans 15 residues. Between the trimmed V and J ends, which lost 6 bases and 2 bases, there was a span of 20 bases. The CDR3 DNA reads as TGCAGCGTGGCAGGGAATGATCTTGGGGCCTACGAGCAGTACTTC. Its protein is CSVAGNDLGAYEQYF.

V and J are TRBV10-2 and TRBJ2-1; tentative D call: TRBD2 (5 bases). V was trimmed by 7 bases and J by 6 bases, leaving 13 bases between them. The CDR3 extends over 13 amino acids. Germline V gene sequence: CDR1 WSHSY, CDR2 SAAADI. DNA for the CDR3: TGCGCCAGCACGATGGGAGTTCCCAATGAGCAGTTCTTC. It yields the protein CASTMGVPNEQFF.

The chain uses TRBV28 and TRBJ2-3, with 7 bases fitting TRBD2. Per germline, CDR1 MDHEN and CDR2 SYDVKM. There are 15 residues in the CDR3. Trimming took 8 bases from V and 3 from J; bases not matched to a gene: 11. CDR3 protein: CASALSGMVTDTQYF. Written as DNA, the CDR3 is TGTGCCAGCGCTCTAAGCGGGATGGTAACAGATACGCAGTATTTT.

CDR3 protein: CASSPWGGWQTEAFF. Written as DNA, the CDR3 is TGTGCCAGCAGCCCGTGGGGGGGGTGGCAGACTGAAGCTTTCTTT. The V gene is TRBV13, the J gene TRBJ1-1; weak D call: TRBD1 (5 bases). The V gene lost 5 bases and the J gene lost 5 bases, with 18 bases spanning the gap. Germline-derived CDR1 and CDR2 are PRHDT and FYEKMQ (reference sequence). The CDR3 is 15 residues long.

The chain is built from TRBV18 and TRBJ2-3; D call uncertain. Germline assignment: CDR1 KGHSH and CDR2 LQKENI. The CDR3 sequence is 15 residues long. V was trimmed by 6 bases and J by 6 bases, leaving 19 bases between them. In DNA form, the CDR3 reads TGTGCCAGCTCTCCTGAACCGGATTTGTGGGATACGCAGTATTTT. Translation gives CASSPEPDLWDTQYF.

The V and J genes are TRBV11-2 and TRBJ1-2; no clear D gene. The germline CDR1 and CDR2 sequences are SGHAT and FQNNGV. The CDR3 length is 14 residues. With 2 bases removed from V and 2 bases from J, the gap between germline ends came to 9 bases. This CDR3 is CASSLSPGNYGYTF. The CDR3 DNA follows: TGTGCCAGCAGCTTATCCCCGGGGAACTATGGCTACACCTTC.

This chain links TRBV2 with TRBJ1-5; TRBD1 is a possible D gene (5 bases). The CDR3 loop spans 14 amino acids. Trimming took 6 bases from V and 1 from J, leaving 10 bases between them. In germline, CDR1 is SNHLY, CDR2 FYNNEI. The CDR3 region is CASRMWGSNQPQHF. The CDR3 DNA follows: TGTGCCAGCAGAATGTGGGGGAGCAATCAGCCCCAGCATTTT.

This chain uses TRBV7-8 with TRBJ2-5; 7 positions match TRBD2. After removal of 3 bases from V and 1 base from J, the junction contained 8 bases not matched to a gene. The germline gives CDR1 SGHVS, CDR2 FQNEAQ. This CDR3 contains 16 residues. The CDR3 reads CASSFRLAGVQETQYF. The CDR3 coding sequence is TGTGCCAGCAGCTTCCGACTGGCGGGAGTCCAAGAGACCCAGTACTTC.

This rearrangement joins TRBV5-3 to TRBJ1-5; a possible D gene is TRBD1 (6 bases). TRBV5-3 qualifies as an ORF whose function is uncertain. The CDR3 sequence is 15 residues long. Trimming took 0 bases from V and 6 from J, leaving 13 bases between them. CDR3 protein: CARSLDRERSQPQHF. CDR3 nucleotide sequence: TGTGCCAGAAGCTTGGACAGGGAGAGAAGTCAGCCCCAGCATTTT.

The chain is built from TRBV19 and TRBJ2-1, with D possibly being TRBD1 or TRBD2 (5 bases each). Looked up from germline, CDR1 is LNHDA and CDR2 is SQIVND (reference sequence). The CDR3 covers 13 residues. Trimming left V 1 base short and J 13 bases short, with 14 bases between. CDR3 residues: CASSIGGDGPQFF. The CDR3 nucleotides are TGTGCCAGTAGTATAGGAGGGGACGGGCCCCAGTTCTTC.

The chain recombines TRBV2 with TRBJ2-3; D tentatively reads TRBD1 or TRBD2 (5 bases each). The CDR3 contains 14 residues. V was shortened by 3 bases and J by 5 bases, with 12 bases between the two germline ends. Germline CDR1 reads SNHLY; CDR2 reads FYNNEI. Here the CDR3 DNA reads TGTGCCAGCAGTGATGTGGGGGAAGGAGATACGCAGTATTTT. Residues: CASSDVGEGDTQYF.

This clone was recorded a few times. The rearrangement uses TRBV11-2 and TRBJ2-7; the D gene is possibly TRBD2 (5 bases). The CDR3 has 15 amino acids. Germline-derived CDR1 and CDR2 are SGHAT and FQNNGV. The germline V and J ends were trimmed by 1 base and 6 bases, with 16 bases remaining between them. CDR3 region: CASSLGDYGVPEQYF. As DNA, the CDR3 is TGTGCCAGCAGCTTAGGAGACTACGGAGTGCCCGAGCAGTACTTC.

The rearrangement links TRBV6-5 to TRBJ2-7, with unresolved D. V lost 0 bases and J lost 4, with 7 bases in between. The CDR3 consists of 13 residues. Per the germline V gene, CDR1 is MNHEY and CDR2 is SVGAGI. CDR3 in amino acids: CASSYSTGYEQYF. The CDR3 DNA sequence: TGTGCCAGCAGTTACTCGACCGGGTACGAGCAGTACTTC.

V usage is TRBV5-1 and J usage is TRBJ1-1; no definite D call. This CDR3 has 14 amino acids. V was trimmed by 3 bases and J by 3 bases, leaving 12 bases between them. The germline CDR1 and CDR2 sequences are SGHRS and YFSETQ. This CDR3 is CASSYEIGDTEAFF. Written as DNA, the CDR3 is TGCGCCAGCAGCTACGAAATCGGGGACACTGAAGCTTTCTTT. The variable domain in full, completed from reference TRBV5-1 and TRBJ1-1, reads KAGVTQTPRYLIKTRGQQVTLSCSPISGHRSVSWYQQTPGQGLQFLFEYFSETQRNKGNFPGRFSGRQFSNSRSEMNVSTLELGDSALYLCASSYEIGDTEAFFGQGTRLTVV.

The chain combines TRBV13 with TRBJ1-6, with a tentative D call TRBD1 (6 bases). V was clipped by 1 base and J by 9 bases, with 13 bases between them. CDR3 size: 15 residues. CDR1 is PRHDT, CDR2 FYEKMQ, per germline (reference sequence). The chain's CDR3 is CASSLDGGQGSPLHF. The CDR3 DNA sequence: TGTGCCAGCAGCTTAGACGGGGGGCAGGGTTCACCCCTCCACTTT.

The chain combines TRBV3-1 (or the pseudogene TRBV3-2) with TRBJ1-4, with D possibly matching TRBD1 (5 bases). Deletions cut 4 bases from V and 6 bases from J, with 12 bases between. Germline CDR1 and CDR2: LGHDT and YNNKEL (reference sequence). The CDR3 runs to 14 residues. CDR3 protein: CASSLPGLDEKLFF. CDR3 in DNA: TGTGCCAGCAGCCTTCCAGGGCTCGATGAAAAACTGTTTTTT.

This clone came up once. The chain employs TRBV27 and TRBJ2-3; 9 positions agree with TRBD2. V gave up 6 bases and J gave up 3 bases; unmatched junction bases: 4. The CDR3 is made up of 14 amino acids. CDR1 and CDR2 (germline): MNHEY, SMNVEV (reference sequence). CDR3 DNA: TGTGCCAGCAGATGGACTAGCGCTACAGATACGCAGTATTTT. This translates into CASRWTSATDTQYF.

CDR3 in DNA: TGTGCCAGCTCCACGGGGGGATCACCCCTCCACTTT. Protein sequence: CASSTGGSPLHF. The chain recombines TRBV6-5 with TRBJ1-6; perhaps TRBD1 as D (5 bases). Per the germline V gene, CDR1 is MNHEY and CDR2 is SVGAGI. There are 12 residues in the CDR3. V was cut by 8 bases and J by 10 bases, with 12 bases left in between.